What follows are 11 T cell receptor beta chains derived from one specimen sequenced in a study of immune cell composition in non-small cell lung cancer. The protocol was immunoSEQ multiplex PCR, while the TCRdb copy is restricted to in-frame clones and leaves out a portion. The sample holds about 6,800 clones; around four fifths are singletons and the top ten take 12%. Normal lung sampling was at least 3 cm from the tumour, as distant as possible. Sequenced sample: non-adjacent lung tissue. The receptors were gathered from a human donor with non-small cell lung cancer.

The rearrangement uses TRBV6-5 and TRBJ2-5; TRBD2 might be the D (5 bases). Trimming removed 2 bases at V and 5 bases at J, with 9 bases between. The germline V gene encodes CDR1 MNHEY and CDR2 SVGAGI. The CDR3 contains 13 residues. The CDR3 sequence: CASSYLGSETQYF. The CDR3 coding sequence is TGTGCCAGCAGTTACCTAGGGAGTGAGACCCAGTACTTC.

Written as DNA, the CDR3 is TGTGCCAGTAGTTTACGGACGCTCGGGAGAGGCTACACCTTC. It yields the protein CASSLRTLGRGYTF. The chain links TRBV19 to TRBJ1-2, with unresolved D. The CDR3 is made up of 14 amino acids. CDR1 and CDR2 (germline): LNHDA, SQIVND (reference sequence). V was cut by 5 bases and J by 8 bases, with 18 bases left in between.

V is TRBV7-3 and J is TRBJ1-5, with D maybe TRBD1 (5 bases). Trimming shortened V by 2 bases and J by 3 bases, and 11 bases separated the two germline ends. The germline V gene has CDR1 SGHTA and CDR2 FQGTGA. CDR3 size: 15 residues. The CDR3 bases are TGTGCCAGCAGCTTAGCGCCAGGGTCCAATCAGCCCCAGCATTTT. This codes for CASSLAPGSNQPQHF.

The chain carries TRBV5-5 and TRBJ1-1; TRBD1 matches at 9 bases. V was clipped by 4 bases and J by 5 bases; unmatched bases: 6. The CDR3 has 14 residues. Germline assignment: CDR1 SGHKS and CDR2 YYEKEE (reference sequence). CDR3 sequence reads: CASSPGQGWTEAFF. CDR3 nucleotides: TGTGCCAGCAGCCCGGGACAGGGTTGGACTGAAGCTTTCTTT.

This chain links TRBV7-3 with TRBJ2-3, with 7 bases matching TRBD2. The CDR3 length is 16 residues. V was clipped by 2 bases and J by 5 bases; unmatched bases: 10. From germline, CDR1 is SGHTA and CDR2 FQGTGA. This chain's CDR3 is CASSLGGGAWEDTQYF. The CDR3 coding sequence is TGTGCCAGCAGCTTAGGCGGGGGAGCGTGGGAAGATACGCAGTATTTT.

This clone is labeled as large. The chain uses TRBV10-3 and TRBJ2-7, with 10 bases fitting TRBD1. Germline CDR1 and CDR2: ENHRY and SYGVKD. CDR3 length: 15 residues. J was trimmed by 3 bases and V by 6 bases; bases with no gene match: 8. This chain's CDR3 is CAISADRGQIYEQYF. For the CDR3, the DNA is TGTGCCATCAGCGCTGACAGGGGGCAGATCTACGAGCAGTACTTC.

The V and J genes are TRBV6-5 and TRBJ1-3, with 9 bases matching TRBD1. Per the germline V gene, CDR1 is MNHEY and CDR2 is SVGAGI. V was pared by 0 bases and J by 8 bases, with 5 bases of the junction left unmatched. The CDR3 consists of 15 residues. This CDR3 is CASSYSGTGSYTIYF. The CDR3 DNA reads TGTGCCAGCAGTTACTCCGGGACAGGGAGTTACACCATATATTTT.

The chain links TRBV7-2 to TRBJ2-5; 8 bases line up with TRBD2. Unmatched junction bases numbered 6, after V lost 3 bases and J lost 3 bases. The CDR3 is 15 amino acids. Germline loops: CDR1 SGHTA, CDR2 FQGNSA. CDR3 DNA: TGTGCCAGCAGCTTCACGAGCGGGGGCAAAGAGACCCAGTACTTC. Its protein is CASSFTSGGKETQYF.

Judged by abundance, this clone is medium-sized. V is TRBV5-1 and J is TRBJ2-7; D possibly matches TRBD1 or TRBD2 (6 bases each). The CDR3 sequence is 13 residues long. CDR1 SGHRS and CDR2 YFSETQ come from the germline V gene. The V end was cut by 3 bases, the J end by 6 bases, with 13 bases between. CDR3 bases: TGCGCCAGCAGCTCGGAGGGGGTAGGCGAGCAGTACTTC. Translating gives CASSSEGVGEQYF. The variable domain in full, completed from reference TRBV5-1 and TRBJ2-7, reads KAGVTQTPRYLIKTRGQQVTLSCSPISGHRSVSWYQQTPGQGLQFLFEYFSETQRNKGNFPGRFSGRQFSNSRSEMNVSTLELGDSALYLCASSSEGVGEQYFGPGTRLTVT.

The chain combines TRBV5-3 with TRBJ1-5, with a tentative D call TRBD1 (5 bases). TRBV5-3 falls under the ORF class, with uncertain function. This CDR3 has 14 residues. V dropped 2 bases and J dropped 5 bases, with 11 bases sitting between them. The chain's CDR3 is CARSFPGGDQPQHF. CDR3 sequence (DNA): TGTGCCAGAAGCTTTCCGGGGGGGGATCAGCCCCAGCATTTT.

The rearrangement joins TRBV5-1 to TRBJ1-2; 7 bases map to TRBD1. CDR1 and CDR2 (germline): SGHRS, YFSETQ. Trimming removed 0 bases from V and 0 bases from J; junction bases left unmatched: 5. There are 16 residues in the CDR3. The CDR3 bases are TGCGCCAGCAGCTTGGCGGGACAGCCTTCTAACTATGGCTACACCTTC. This encodes CASSLAGQPSNYGYTF.